The next 24 T cell receptor beta chains were all read from a single sample in a study of blood T cell repertoires in COVID-19. Assay used: immunoSEQ multiplex PCR; TCRdb lists only in-frame clones, some missing. The data contain some 100,000 clones, 70% to 80% of them seen just once; the ten biggest clones take up roughly 2.7%. Sequencing was done on a sample of peripheral blood. The origin of the receptors is a man aged 45-65 years with acute or convalescent COVID-19.

The CDR3 sequence: CAISDNRGRETQYF. CDR3 coding DNA: TGTGCCATCAGTGATAACAGAGGGAGGGAGACCCAGTACTTC. The chain has TRBV10-3 and TRBJ2-5; D might be TRBD2 (6 bases). The V end lost 3 bases, the J end lost 5 bases, and 13 bases lay between the germline ends. CDR3 length: 14 residues. Per the germline V gene, CDR1 is ENHRY and CDR2 is SYGVKD.

The chain combines TRBV3-1 (or the pseudogene TRBV3-2) with TRBJ1-2; D possibly corresponds to TRBD1 (5 bases). The germline CDR1 and CDR2 sequences are LGHDT and YNNKEL (reference sequence). V was clipped by 4 bases and J by 7 bases, with 19 bases between them. This CDR3 has 15 residues. Here the CDR3 reads CASSPQDTPSSGYTF. DNA of the CDR3: TGTGCCAGCAGCCCGCAGGACACCCCGTCAAGTGGCTACACCTTC.

This clone has a count of ten or more. Other DNA sequences in this specimen translate into the identical CDR3. The genes are TRBV11-2 and TRBJ1-2; D ambiguous. CDR1 is SGHAT and CDR2 is FQNNGV in the germline V gene. CDR3 size: 14 residues. Trimming removed 1 base at V and 3 bases at J, with 9 bases between. For the CDR3, the DNA is TGTGCCAGCAGCTTAGGGGCGGGGTACTATGGCTACACCTTC. Residues: CASSLGAGYYGYTF.

The J gene is TRBJ1-1, the V gene TRBV27, with D maybe TRBD1 (6 bases). CDR1 is MNHEY and CDR2 is SMNVEV in the germline V gene (reference sequence). CDR3 length equals 14 residues. V was shortened by 6 bases and J by 0 bases, with 11 bases between the two germline ends. DNA of the CDR3: TGTGCCAGCAGGCCGGACAGTTTGAACACTGAAGCTTTCTTT. Protein product: CASRPDSLNTEAFF.

J is TRBJ2-3 and V is TRBV3-1 (or the pseudogene TRBV3-2); 12 bases are a match to TRBD2. The length of the CDR3 is 17 residues. Germline trimming cut 4 bases from V and 0 bases from J; bases unmatched to any gene: 5. Germline lookup yields CDR1 LGHDT and CDR2 YNNKEL (reference sequence). For the CDR3, the DNA is TGTGCCAGCAGCCCAACCGGACTAGCGGGAAGCACAGATACGCAGTATTTT. Its translation is CASSPTGLAGSTDTQYF.

The chain links TRBV25-1 to TRBJ1-1; D unresolved. V shed 4 bases and J shed 1 base, with 16 bases lying between them. The CDR3 spans 16 residues. The V gene's germline CDR1 is MGHDK and CDR2 SYGVNS. The CDR3 DNA reads TGTGCCAGCAGTGTAACCGGCGGGTGGGGGAACACTGAAGCTTTCTTT. It encodes CASSVTGGWGNTEAFF. The variable domain in full, with the rest retrieved from reference TRBV25-1 and TRBJ1-1, is EADIYQTPRYLVIGTGKKITLECSQTMGHDKMYWYQQDPGMELHLIHYSYGVNSTEKGDLSSESTVSRIRTEHFPLTLESARPSHTSQYLCASSVTGGWGNTEAFFGQGTRLTVV.

Regarding this clone: Other nucleotide sequences from this sample produce the same CDR3. The chain recombines TRBV19 with TRBJ2-5; TRBD2 aligns across 7 bases. The CDR3 spans 13 residues. The V gene end was trimmed by 7 bases and the J gene end by 0 bases; junction bases not matched to a gene: 2. In germline, CDR1 is LNHDA, CDR2 SQIVND (reference sequence). CDR3 sequence (DNA): TGTGCCAGTAAGGGAGGGTACCAAGAGACCCAGTACTTC. Protein product: CASKGGYQETQYF.

The rearrangement links TRBV6-7 to TRBJ2-3; D might be TRBD2 (5 bases). TRBV6-7 carries the ORF label, with uncertain function. The ends were cut back, 7 bases at V and 6 bases at J, with 8 bases in the middle. CDR3 length equals 11 residues. This CDR3 reads CASNERDTQYF. The CDR3 nucleotides read TGTGCCAGCAATGAGCGGGATACGCAGTATTTT.

J is TRBJ2-7 and V is TRBV20-1, with D possibly TRBD1 on 6 matching bases. Trimming removed 3 bases from V and 5 bases from J, with 20 bases in between. The CDR3 sequence is 15 residues long. Germline V gene sequence: CDR1 DFQATT, CDR2 SNEGSKA (reference sequence). CDR3 protein: CSASDRGRGYNEQYF. The CDR3 bases are TGCAGTGCTAGTGACCGGGGCAGGGGATACAACGAGCAGTACTTC.

V usage is TRBV7-9 and J usage is TRBJ2-1, with 9 bases identical to TRBD2. CDR3 length equals 16 residues. CDR1 and CDR2 (germline): SEHNR, FQNEAQ (reference sequence). The V segment lost 5 bases and the J segment 0 bases; nucleotides outside the gene matches: 5. For the CDR3, the DNA is TGTGCCAGCAGCCCCCTTAGCGGGAGCTCCTACAATGAGCAGTTCTTC. As protein: CASSPLSGSSYNEQFF.

This sequence joins TRBV4-1 and TRBJ1-4; 9 nucleotides agree with TRBD1. This CDR3 has 19 residues. J was trimmed by 0 bases and V by 3 bases; bases with no gene match: 11. CDR1 and CDR2 from the germline V gene are MGHRA and YSYEKL. CDR3 protein: CASSHPGQGSRATNEKLFF. The CDR3 DNA sequence: TGCGCCAGCAGCCACCCGGGACAGGGAAGTAGAGCAACTAATGAAAAACTGTTTTTT.

CDR3: CASSPGLSHEQYF. CDR3 in DNA: TGTGCCAGCAGCCCTGGACTTTCGCACGAGCAGTACTTC. V and J are TRBV9 and TRBJ2-7; perhaps TRBD2 as D (5 bases). V lost 4 bases and J lost 5, with 13 bases in between. This CDR3 has 13 residues. Germline CDR1 is SGDLS and CDR2 is YYNGEE. The variable domain in full, completed from reference TRBV9 and TRBJ2-7, reads DSGVTQTPKHLITATGQRVTLRCSPRSGDLSVYWYQQSLDQGLQFLIQYYNGEERAKGNILERFSAQQFPDLHSELNLSSLELGDSALYFCASSPGLSHEQYFGPGTRLTVT.

The chain uses TRBV7-2 and TRBJ2-5; 7 positions agree with TRBD2. Looked up from germline, CDR1 is SGHTA and CDR2 is FQGNSA. V was pared by 3 bases and J by 3 bases, with 7 bases of the junction left unmatched. The CDR3 has 15 amino acids. The CDR3 spells CASSFRAGEKETQYF. The CDR3 nucleotides are TGTGCCAGCAGCTTCAGGGCGGGGGAGAAAGAGACCCAGTACTTC. Complete variable domain (other parts from reference TRBV7-2 and TRBJ2-5): GAGVSQSPSNKVTEKGKDVELRCDPISGHTALYWYRQSLGQGLEFLIYFQGNSAPDKSGLPSDRFSAERTGGSVSTLTIQRTQQEDSAVYLCASSFRAGEKETQYFGPGTRLLVL.

J is TRBJ1-6 and V is TRBV27; 7 nucleotides match TRBD1. V was clipped by 4 bases and J by 5 bases; unmatched bases: 5. Germline V gives CDR1 MNHEY, CDR2 SMNVEV (reference sequence). This CDR3 contains 15 residues. The CDR3 bases are TGTGCCAGCAGTTCGTACAGGGGTAATAATTCACCCCTCCACTTT. Encoded protein: CASSSYRGNNSPLHF.

The chain recombines TRBV5-1 with TRBJ1-5; the D gene is possibly TRBD1 (6 bases). The CDR3 totals 14 residues. The ends were cut back, 0 bases at V and 4 bases at J, with 8 bases in the middle. The germline gives CDR1 SGHRS, CDR2 YFSETQ. The CDR3 DNA is TGCGCCAGCAGCTTGGGACAGGAGAATCAGCCCCAGCATTTT. Its protein is CASSLGQENQPQHF.

The chain combines TRBV12-5 with TRBJ1-1, with 8 positions matching TRBD1. The trim removed 6 bases at V and 1 base at J, leaving 4 bases unmatched. Germline CDR1 reads LGHNT; CDR2 reads FRNRAP. The CDR3 contains 14 residues. Written as DNA, the CDR3 is TGTGCTAGTGGCTCCGGGACAGGGAACACTGAAGCTTTCTTT. Amino acids: CASGSGTGNTEAFF.

The chain is built from TRBV19 and TRBJ2-1; 7 bases line up with TRBD2. Germline assignment: CDR1 LNHDA and CDR2 SQIVND (reference sequence). CDR3 size: 13 residues. CDR3 DNA: TGTGCTTGCGCGGGAGTTGCGTACAATGAGCAGTTCTTC. This gives the protein CACAGVAYNEQFF. Full variable domain (rest looked up from reference TRBV19 and TRBJ2-1): DGGITQSPKYLFRKEGQNVTLSCEQNLNHDAMYWYRQDPGQGLRLIYYSQIVNDFQKGDIAEGYSVSREKKESFPLTVTSAQKNPTAFYLCACAGVAYNEQFFGPGTRLTVL.

V gene TRBV2 combines with J gene TRBJ1-2; TRBD1 might be the D (6 bases). The CDR3 runs to 15 residues. In germline, CDR1 is SNHLY, CDR2 FYNNEI. Trimming removed 4 bases at V and 6 bases at J, with 18 bases between. The CDR3 DNA is TGTGCCAGCAGTGGAGCCCGACACCAGGGGAATGGCTACACCTTC. It is translated as CASSGARHQGNGYTF.

The chain joins TRBV27 to TRBJ2-1; 9 bases map to TRBD2. The germline gives CDR1 MNHEY, CDR2 SMNVEV (reference sequence). The CDR3 covers 13 residues. V was pared by 7 bases and J by 5 bases, with 3 bases of the junction left unmatched. CDR3 coding DNA: TGTGCCAGCACTCTAGCGGGGAACAATGAGCAGTTCTTC. Protein product: CASTLAGNNEQFF.

V gene TRBV5-4 combines with J gene TRBJ1-4; 7 bases are a match to TRBD1. The length of the CDR3 is 15 residues. V shed 4 bases and J 2 bases; nucleotides not matched to a gene: 5. Per the germline V gene, CDR1 is SGHNT and CDR2 is YYREEE (reference sequence). CDR3 sequence: CASSPSQGTNEKLFF. CDR3 bases: TGTGCCAGCAGCCCCTCACAGGGGACTAATGAAAAACTGTTTTTT. The full variable domain, with the rest looked up from reference TRBV5-4 and TRBJ1-4, is ETGVTQSPTHLIKTRGQQVTLRCSSQSGHNTVSWYQQALGQGPQFIFQYYREEENGRGNFPPRFSGLQFPNYSSELNVNALELDDSALYLCASSPSQGTNEKLFFGSGTQLSVL.

This clone appeared once. The CDR3 nucleotides are TGCAGCGGGACTAGCGGCACAGATACGCAGTATTTT. Protein product: CSGTSGTDTQYF. The chain carries TRBV29-1 and TRBJ2-3, with 9 bases matching TRBD2. This CDR3 has 12 amino acids. CDR1 and CDR2 from the germline V gene are SQVTM and ANQGSEA. With V trimmed by 7 bases and J by 1 base, 0 bases remained unmatched.

The chain couples TRBV7-8 to TRBJ2-7; 9 nucleotides align to TRBD1. The CDR3 is 15 residues long. V dropped 1 base and J dropped 1; count of bases not matched to a gene: 2. Germline CDR1 SGHVS, CDR2 FQNEAQ. Written as DNA, the CDR3 is TGTGCCAGCAGCTTAGTGGGGACAGGGTCCTACGAGCAGTACTTC. This encodes CASSLVGTGSYEQYF.

This clone was detected a few times. The chain uses TRBV7-2 and TRBJ1-4, with 9 positions matching TRBD1. Germline assignment: CDR1 SGHTA and CDR2 FQGNSA. V dropped 3 bases and J dropped 5; count of bases not matched to a gene: 4. The CDR3 totals 15 residues. The CDR3 here is CASSFDRGGNEKLFF. The CDR3 DNA sequence: TGTGCCAGCAGCTTTGACAGGGGGGGAAATGAAAAACTGTTTTTT.

This sequence joins TRBV5-6 and TRBJ1-2; D is perhaps TRBD1 (6 bases). Germline CDR1 is SGHDT and CDR2 is YYEEEE. The CDR3 runs 16 residues. V lost 0 bases and J lost 1, with 13 bases in between. The DNA of the CDR3 is TGTGCCAGCAGCTTGGAAGGGGGATTTTTTAACTATGGCTACACCTTC. Protein sequence: CASSLEGGFFNYGYTF.